Below are 15 T cell receptor beta chains sequenced from a single sample in a study of T cells in Graves' hyperthyroidism and ophthalmopathy. Template material for amplifying TCR beta CDR3 regions consisted of RNA transcripts. The TCR CDR3 first-round RT-PCR relied on the HTBI primer set. In TCRdb, the multiplex PCR reads were re-called with MiXCR into one record per CDR3 protein. Altogether hundreds of thousands of distinct CDR3 sequences are present, 13% to 15% being singletons, with the ten largest covering 14%. The material sequenced was blood. The receptors shown here come from a woman between 35 and 50 years old with Graves' hyperthyroidism.

This clonotype has more than one count but fewer than ten. The junction and the germline gene differ at one end; a read error may be behind it. This rearrangement joins TRBV28 to TRBJ2-7; D is possibly TRBD2 (5 bases). Germline-derived CDR1 and CDR2 are MDHEN and SYDVKM. The CDR3 runs to 15 residues. CDR3 bases: TGTGCCAGCAGTTTATTACCAGCTAGCTCCTGCGAGCAGTACTTC. Its translation: CASSLLPASSCEQYF.

V usage is TRBV11-2 and J usage is TRBJ2-1, with 10 nucleotides matching TRBD2. The length of the CDR3 is 15 residues. Losses at the gene ends were 2 bases for V and 10 bases for J; bases not matched to a gene: 8. Per the germline V gene, CDR1 is SGHAT and CDR2 is FQNNGV. CDR3 sequence reads: CASSLFGLAVREQFF. The CDR3 DNA sequence: TGTGCCAGCAGCTTATTTGGACTAGCGGTTCGGGAGCAGTTCTTC.

This clonotype showed up many times. The genes are TRBV20-1 and TRBJ2-7; D remains ambiguous. The CDR3 totals 13 residues. In germline, CDR1 is DFQATT, CDR2 SNEGSKA (reference sequence). The germline V and J ends were trimmed by 0 bases and 1 base, with 7 bases remaining between them. CDR3 in DNA: TGCAGTGCTAGAGACAGTGGGTCCTACGAGCAGTACTTC. Its protein is CSARDSGSYEQYF.

This clonotype was seen repeatedly, ten times or more. V gene TRBV11-2 combines with J gene TRBJ2-5; perhaps D is TRBD1 or TRBD2 (7 bases each). The CDR3 is made up of 16 amino acids. Trimming shortened V by 4 bases and J by 3 bases, and 18 bases separated the two germline ends. Germline CDR1 reads SGHAT; CDR2 reads FQNNGV. The CDR3 loop is CASSYLRGGGKETQYF. The CDR3 region has the DNA TGTGCCAGCAGCTATCTTCGGGGAGGGGGCAAAGAGACCCAGTACTTC.

In this sample, this clonotype turned up many times. CDR3: CASSYSPQSNYGYTF. DNA of the CDR3: TGTGCCAGCAGTTACTCGCCACAGTCTAACTATGGCTACACCTTC. V is TRBV6-5 and J is TRBJ1-2; D gene unclear. Germline V gives CDR1 MNHEY, CDR2 SVGAGI. The CDR3 consists of 15 residues. V gave up 0 bases and J gave up 0 bases, with 8 bases separating them.

The chain joins TRBV2 to TRBJ2-7, with D perhaps being TRBD1 or TRBD2 (5 bases each). The CDR3 has 14 amino acids. V shed 8 bases and J shed 1 base, with 15 bases lying between them. CDR1 and CDR2 from the germline V gene are SNHLY and FYNNEI. CDR3 nucleotide sequence: TGTGCCAGCGGTAGACACGGGGCGTCCTACGAGCAGTACTTC. Encoded protein: CASGRHGASYEQYF.

This clonotype was counted ten times or more. V and J are TRBV30 and TRBJ2-7, with 7 bases fitting TRBD2. Germline V lookup: CDR1 GTSNPN, CDR2 SVGIG (reference sequence). Losses at the gene ends were 1 base for V and 2 bases for J; bases not matched to a gene: 8. The CDR3 is 15 residues long. The CDR3 protein is CAWSGSRLAAYEQYF. The CDR3 region has the DNA TGTGCCTGGAGTGGGAGCCGGCTAGCGGCCTACGAGCAGTACTTC.

Ten or more counts support this clonotype. The chain carries TRBV30 and TRBJ1-1; D is ambiguous. The CDR3 runs to 13 residues. Germline V gene sequence: CDR1 GTSNPN, CDR2 SVGIG (reference sequence). Trimming removed 2 bases at V and 1 base at J, with 8 bases between. In DNA, the CDR3 is TGTGCCTGGAGTCTCAGGTCGAACACTGAAGCTTTCTTT. Residues: CAWSLRSNTEAFF. The full variable domain, with the rest looked up from reference TRBV30 and TRBJ1-1, is SQTIHQWPATLVQPVGSPLSLECTVEGTSNPNLYWYRQAAGRGLQLLFYSVGIGQISSEVPQNLSASRPQDRQFILSSKKLLLSDSGFYLCAWSLRSNTEAFFGQGTRLTVV.

This clonotype was counted a few times. The chain links TRBV9 to TRBJ1-6; 7 nucleotides agree with TRBD1. This CDR3 comprises 18 residues. V trimming: 4 bases; J trimming: 7 bases; junction bases outside the gene matches: 17. The V gene's germline CDR1 is SGDLS and CDR2 YYNGEE. In DNA, the CDR3 is TGTGCCAGCAGCTCGAGGGACAGTCTGACATCTCGGAATTCACCCCTCCACTTT. Translating gives CASSSRDSLTSRNSPLHF.

This chain uses TRBV9 with TRBJ1-6, with TRBD1 identical over 9 bases. Germline V gene lookup returns CDR1 SGDLS and CDR2 YYNGEE. With V trimmed by 7 bases and J by 10 bases, 6 bases remained unmatched. This CDR3 is 13 amino acids long. The DNA for the CDR3 is TGTGCCAGCCAGGGGGACAGGGAGTCACCCCTCCACTTT. Protein product: CASQGDRESPLHF.

This clonotype was detected many times. The chain couples TRBV6-2 or TRBV6-3 to TRBJ2-1, with a tentative D call TRBD2 (5 bases). V lost 2 bases to trimming and J lost 7 bases, with 21 bases between them. Germline CDR1 reads MNHEY; CDR2 reads SVGEGT. The CDR3 has 17 residues. Here the CDR3 reads CASSYGVPGSTGNEQFF. CDR3 coding DNA: TGTGCCAGCAGTTACGGGGTTCCGGGAAGTACGGGAAATGAGCAGTTCTTC.

Many counts were recorded for this clonotype. This chain connects TRBV5-1 to TRBJ2-3, with 7 positions matching TRBD2. In germline, CDR1 is SGHRS, CDR2 YFSETQ. This CDR3 has 15 amino acids. The V gene end was trimmed by 7 bases and the J gene end by 2 bases; junction bases not matched to a gene: 10. In DNA, the CDR3 is TGCGCCAGCGGAGGGGCTAGCGGATCCACAGATACGCAGTATTTT. Translation gives CASGGASGSTDTQYF.

This clonotype was counted only a few times. V and J are TRBV24-1 and TRBJ2-3; no clear D. Germline lookup yields CDR1 KGHDR and CDR2 SFDVKD. CDR3 length: 14 amino acids. Deletions cut 5 bases from V and 0 bases from J, with 8 bases between. This CDR3 reads CATSAQFSTDTQYF. The CDR3 nucleotides are TGTGCCACCAGTGCCCAGTTTAGCACAGATACGCAGTATTTT.

The gene calls are TRBV6-1 and TRBJ2-7, with 7 bases identical to TRBD1. Germline V lookup: CDR1 MNHNS, CDR2 SASEGT. The CDR3 runs 14 residues. V lost 4 bases to trimming and J lost 3 bases; unmatched junction nucleotides: 6. The CDR3 protein is CASSAGTANYEQYF. DNA of the CDR3: TGTGCCAGCAGTGCCGGGACAGCGAACTACGAGCAGTACTTC.

This clonotype was detected many times. This chain connects TRBV28 to TRBJ2-2; TRBD1 matches at 7 bases. Germline V gene sequence: CDR1 MDHEN, CDR2 SYDVKM. The CDR3 runs 15 residues. V lost 5 bases to trimming and J lost 4 bases; unmatched junction nucleotides: 7. The CDR3 is CASSVETGITGELFF. CDR3 in DNA: TGTGCCAGCAGTGTTGAGACAGGGATCACCGGGGAGCTGTTTTTT.